This is a list of T cell receptor beta chains from one sample in a study of blood T cells in healthy people across ages. One entry per CDR3 protein, called by TCRdb with MiXCR from the 5' RACE reads. The table shows about 640,000 distinct CDR3 sequences, with 45% to 65% occurring only once. The sample consisted of blood. These receptors all stem from a man between 60 and 75 years old in good health. The CDR3 runs from the conserved cysteine through the conserved F or W.

CDR3 length | J gene | V gene | CDR3 protein
14 | TRBJ2-5 | TRBV7-2 | CASSRTSGGEEQYF
13 | TRBJ1-2 | TRBV7-2 | CASSLGTSRGYTF
15 | TRBJ2-5 | TRBV11-2 | CASSPSPGGAETQYF
15 | TRBJ1-1 | TRBV12-3/TRBV12-4 | CASSLMPGVGAEAFF
14 | TRBJ1-2 | TRBV29-1 | CSVDVWQGDYGYTF
15 | TRBJ1-6 | TRBV11-2 | CASSLGDGYNSPLHF
15 | TRBJ1-2 | TRBV25-1 | CASSESGGRTYGYTF
16 | TRBJ2-7 | TRBV12-3/TRBV12-4 | CASRMISGQGIHEQYF
14 | TRBJ2-5 | TRBV6-5 | CASMERGGRETQYF
14 | TRBJ2-1 | TRBV6-6 | CASSKLAGNNEQFF
15 | TRBJ2-7 | TRBV9 | CASSVGGGTPYEQYF
15 | TRBJ1-1 | TRBV29-1 | CSVEITFWDSTEAFF
15 | TRBJ1-2 | TRBV24-1 | CATSDSPDSIWGYTF
13 | NA | TRBV5-1 | CASSLRVSDEQYF
14 | TRBJ2-3 | TRBV2 | CASSEPRTVLTQYF
16 | TRBJ2-2 | TRBV27 | CASSLRPGTGGGELFF
16 | TRBJ2-5 | TRBV7-8 | CASSSDLAGGLETQYF
13 | TRBJ2-2 | TRBV6-6 | CASSLQAPGELFF
13 | TRBJ2-7 | TRBV25-1 | CASSTDPPYEQYF
13 | TRBJ2-7 | TRBV6-1 | CASSTTKVYEQYF
14 | TRBJ2-7 | TRBV20-1 | CSARDDRAAYEQYF
15 | TRBJ2-3 | TRBV12-3/TRBV12-4 | CASSLGGAGKWTQYF
14 | TRBJ2-7 | TRBV7-2 | CASSLAGGTYEQYF
14 | TRBJ2-7 | TRBV11-2 | CASSFIQGLHEQYF
16 | TRBJ2-7 | TRBV4-1 | CASSQRLGTSSYEQYF
16 | TRBJ2-1 | TRBV5-1 | CASSLDPQASVYEQFF
13 | TRBJ2-1 | TRBV9 | CASSVQGQGEQFF
15 | TRBJ1-5 | TRBV21-1 | CASNTGRGSNQPQHF
12 | TRBJ2-7 | TRBV29-1 | CSVGQGSYEQYF
13 | TRBJ1-4 | TRBV4-1 | CASSQAHGEKLFF
16 | TRBJ2-6 | TRBV3-1 | CASSQGGHSGANVLTF
14 | TRBJ2-2 | TRBV5-1 | CASSLDSTLGELFF
15 | TRBJ2-5 | TRBV7-7 | CASRAGTGVQETQYF
14 | TRBJ2-5 | TRBV7-9 | CASRGGDRNNEQYF
15 | TRBJ2-7 | TRBV20-1 | CSAEKGQGLSYEQYF
15 | TRBJ2-5 | TRBV12-5 | CASGLVRPWSPTQYF
15 | TRBJ2-7 | TRBV24-1 | CATSENAGGSGEQYF
15 | TRBJ2-7 | TRBV12-3/TRBV12-4 | CASSFSSGGSYEQYF
14 | TRBJ1-1 | TRBV12-3/TRBV12-4 | CASSLSARGTEAFF
15 | TRBJ2-5 | TRBV18 | CASSPLLASEGTQYF
14 | TRBJ1-6 | TRBV20-1 | CSARDIQGNSPLHF
15 | TRBJ1-4 | TRBV29-1 | CSAGTTGDPNEKLFF
14 | TRBJ2-5 | TRBV20-1 | CSARVGTIQETQYF
16 | TRBJ2-1 | TRBV6-1 | CASSEASGRAEGTQFF
15 | TRBJ2-5 | TRBV20-1 | CSARQIGQGRETQYF
15 | TRBJ1-2 | TRBV3-1 | CASSQAGTGSYGYTF
13 | TRBJ2-1 | TRBV20-1 | CSAWTSGGAEQFF
16 | TRBJ1-1 | TRBV6-2/TRBV6-3 | CATGGDYQRWNTEAFF
15 | TRBJ1-5 | TRBV4-1 | CASSQELQGHQPQHF
19 | TRBJ2-7 | TRBV20-1 | CSARPPRGHTSGGTYEQYF
15 | TRBJ2-5 | TRBV10-3 | CATSLGTGFGETQYF
15 | TRBJ1-2 | TRBV5-1 | CASSWIGQGNYGYTF
12 | TRBJ1-2 | TRBV12-3/TRBV12-4 | CASTPSLYGYTF
14 | TRBJ2-4 | TRBV20-1 | CSASLQLAKNIQYF
15 | TRBJ1-6 | TRBV5-1 | CASSPRPTGDSPLHF